This T cell receptor beta chain was captured by sequencing in a study of blood T cell repertoires in COVID-19. Methods used by the authors: Reference gene primer amplification gave nucleated cell count estimates. Clones were read by immunoSEQ multiplex PCR, and TCRdb kept only the in-frame ones, dropping some. V and J calls and clone size are given by that table; D and trimming were obtained from the DNA. Here the sample spans roughly 150,000 clones, approximately 80% being singletons. Germline CDR1 MNHNS, CDR2 SASEGT. The germline V and J ends were trimmed by 3 bases and 0 bases, with 8 bases remaining between them. This CDR3 comprises 14 residues.

V is TRBV6-1 and J is TRBJ1-2; the D is unclear. The sequence came from a woman of 80 years or more with active or convalescent COVID-19. Source material: peripheral blood. For the CDR3, the DNA is TGTGCCAGCAGTGACAGGATATCTAACTATGGCTACACCTTC. Encoded protein: CASSDRISNYGYTF.